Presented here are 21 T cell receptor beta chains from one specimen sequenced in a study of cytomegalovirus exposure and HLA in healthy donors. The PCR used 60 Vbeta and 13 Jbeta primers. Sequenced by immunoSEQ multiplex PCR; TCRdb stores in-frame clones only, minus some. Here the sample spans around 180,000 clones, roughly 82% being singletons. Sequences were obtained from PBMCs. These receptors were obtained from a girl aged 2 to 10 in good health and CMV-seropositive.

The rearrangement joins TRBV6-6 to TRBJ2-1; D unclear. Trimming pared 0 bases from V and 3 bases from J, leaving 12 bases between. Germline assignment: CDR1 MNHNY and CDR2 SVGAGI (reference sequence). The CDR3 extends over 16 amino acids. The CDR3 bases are TGTGCCAGCAGTTACTCGAATACGGGTTACTACAATGAGCAGTTCTTC. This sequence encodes CASSYSNTGYYNEQFF.

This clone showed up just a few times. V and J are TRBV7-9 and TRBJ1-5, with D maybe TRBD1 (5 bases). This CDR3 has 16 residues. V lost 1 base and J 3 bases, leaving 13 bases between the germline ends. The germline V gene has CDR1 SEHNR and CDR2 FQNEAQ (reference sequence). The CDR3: CASSLVDIGDNQPQHF. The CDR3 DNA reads TGTGCCAGCAGCTTAGTGGATATAGGGGACAATCAGCCCCAGCATTTT.

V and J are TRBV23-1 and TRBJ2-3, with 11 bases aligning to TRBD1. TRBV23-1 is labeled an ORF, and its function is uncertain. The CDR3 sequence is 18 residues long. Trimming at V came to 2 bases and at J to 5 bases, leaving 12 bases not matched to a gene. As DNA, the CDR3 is TGCGCCAGCAGTCAAGCCCCCCGAGGACAGGGGGCACAAGATACGCAGTATTTT. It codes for CASSQAPRGQGAQDTQYF.

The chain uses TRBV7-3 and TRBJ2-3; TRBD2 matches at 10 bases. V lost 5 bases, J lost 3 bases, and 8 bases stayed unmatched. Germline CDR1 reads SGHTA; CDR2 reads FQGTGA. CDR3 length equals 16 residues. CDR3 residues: CASSPHPGLATDTQYF. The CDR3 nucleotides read TGTGCCAGCAGCCCCCATCCGGGACTAGCGACAGATACGCAGTATTTT.

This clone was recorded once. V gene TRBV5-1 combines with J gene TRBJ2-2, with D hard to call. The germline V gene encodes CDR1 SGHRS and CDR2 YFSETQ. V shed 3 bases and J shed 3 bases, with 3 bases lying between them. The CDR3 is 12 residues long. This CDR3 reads CASSSDTGELFF. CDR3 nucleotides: TGCGCCAGCAGCTCGGACACCGGGGAGCTGTTTTTT.

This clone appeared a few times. Here the CDR3 DNA reads TGTGCCAGCAGAACGGGAACCTTTAGCAATCAGCCCCAGCATTTT. Translated, it gives CASRTGTFSNQPQHF. The chain uses TRBV6-6 and TRBJ1-5; D uncertain. V lost 6 bases and J 0 bases, leaving 12 bases between the germline ends. The CDR3 has 15 amino acids. Germline lookup yields CDR1 MNHNY and CDR2 SVGAGI (reference sequence).

For the CDR3, the DNA is TGTGCCAGCAGTCCACCAACAGCAGGGCCCCAGGATGGCTACACCTTC. Translation gives CASSPPTAGPQDGYTF. The rearrangement joins TRBV2 to TRBJ1-2; a possible D gene is TRBD1 (5 bases). Germline CDR1 reads SNHLY; CDR2 reads FYNNEI. V was shortened by 5 bases and J by 6 bases, with 22 bases between the two germline ends. CDR3 size: 16 residues.

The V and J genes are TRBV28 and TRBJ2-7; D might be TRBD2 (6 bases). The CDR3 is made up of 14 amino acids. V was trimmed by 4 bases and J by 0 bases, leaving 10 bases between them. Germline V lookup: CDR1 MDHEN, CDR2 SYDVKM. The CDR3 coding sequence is TGTGCCAGCAGTTGGTCGGAGGGCTCCTACGAGCAGTACTTC. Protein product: CASSWSEGSYEQYF.

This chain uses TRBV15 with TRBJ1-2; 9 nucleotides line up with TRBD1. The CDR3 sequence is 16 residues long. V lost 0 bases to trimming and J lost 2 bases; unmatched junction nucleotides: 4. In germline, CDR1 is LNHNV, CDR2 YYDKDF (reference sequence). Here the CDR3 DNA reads TGTGCCACCAGCAGAGACCGGACAGGGGTGAACTATGGCTACACCTTC. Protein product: CATSRDRTGVNYGYTF.

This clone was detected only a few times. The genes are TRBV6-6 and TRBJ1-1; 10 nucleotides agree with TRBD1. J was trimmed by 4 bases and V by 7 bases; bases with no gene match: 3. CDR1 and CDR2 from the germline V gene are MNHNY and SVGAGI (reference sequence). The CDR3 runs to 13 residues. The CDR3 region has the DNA TGTGCCAGCAAAGACAGGGGGCTCACTGAAGCTTTCTTT. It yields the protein CASKDRGLTEAFF.

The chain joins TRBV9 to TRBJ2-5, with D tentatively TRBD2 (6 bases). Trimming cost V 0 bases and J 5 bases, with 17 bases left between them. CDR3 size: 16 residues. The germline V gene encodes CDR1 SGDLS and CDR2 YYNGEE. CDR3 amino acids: CASSVASATSKETQYF. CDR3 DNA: TGTGCCAGCAGCGTAGCTTCAGCCACTAGCAAGGAGACCCAGTACTTC. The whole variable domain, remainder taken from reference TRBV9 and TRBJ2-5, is DSGVTQTPKHLITATGQRVTLRCSPRSGDLSVYWYQQSLDQGLQFLIQYYNGEERAKGNILERFSAQQFPDLHSELNLSSLELGDSALYFCASSVASATSKETQYFGPGTRLLVL.

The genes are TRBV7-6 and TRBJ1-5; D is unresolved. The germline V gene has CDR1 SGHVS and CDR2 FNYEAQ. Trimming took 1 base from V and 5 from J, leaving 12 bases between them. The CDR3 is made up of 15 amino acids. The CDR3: CASSLGRGFDQPQHF. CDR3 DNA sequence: TGTGCCAGCAGCTTAGGACGGGGTTTTGATCAGCCCCAGCATTTT.

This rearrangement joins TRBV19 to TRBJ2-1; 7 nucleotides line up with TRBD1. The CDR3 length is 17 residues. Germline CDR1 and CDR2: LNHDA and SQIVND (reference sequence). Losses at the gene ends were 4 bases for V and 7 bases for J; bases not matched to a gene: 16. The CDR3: CASSTRQGRELRNEQFF. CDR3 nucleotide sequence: TGTGCCAGTAGTACCAGACAGGGAAGGGAGTTAAGGAATGAGCAGTTCTTC.

In DNA form, the CDR3 reads TGTGCCAGCAGCTTAGACATACAGGAGAATGCCAATGAGCAGTTCTTC. Amino acids: CASSLDIQENANEQFF. The chain uses TRBV5-4 and TRBJ2-1, with TRBD1 as a possible D gene (5 bases). Trimming left V 2 bases short and J 6 bases short, with 18 bases between. Looked up from germline, CDR1 is SGHNT and CDR2 is YYREEE (reference sequence). This CDR3 comprises 16 residues.

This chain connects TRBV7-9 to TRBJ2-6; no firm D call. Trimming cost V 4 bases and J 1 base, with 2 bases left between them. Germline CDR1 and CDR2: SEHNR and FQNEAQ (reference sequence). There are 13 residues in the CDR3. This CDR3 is CASSSSGANVLTF. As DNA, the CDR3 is TGTGCCAGCAGCTCTTCTGGGGCCAACGTCCTGACTTTC.

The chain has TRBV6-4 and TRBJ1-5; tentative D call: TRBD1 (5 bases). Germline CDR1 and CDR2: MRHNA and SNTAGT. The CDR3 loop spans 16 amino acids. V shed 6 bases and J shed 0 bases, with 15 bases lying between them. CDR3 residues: CASSADGGYSNQPQHF. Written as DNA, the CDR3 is TGTGCCAGCAGCGCGGACGGGGGGTATAGCAATCAGCCCCAGCATTTT.

The CDR3 DNA reads TGTGCCAGCAGTTTGGACGGGGGGGCTTACGAGCAGTACTTC. Protein product: CASSLDGGAYEQYF. The V call is TRBV28, the J call TRBJ2-7; 8 bases align to TRBD2. Looked up from germline, CDR1 is MDHEN and CDR2 is SYDVKM. The CDR3 spans 14 residues. After removal of 3 bases from V and 4 bases from J, the junction contained 5 bases not matched to a gene.

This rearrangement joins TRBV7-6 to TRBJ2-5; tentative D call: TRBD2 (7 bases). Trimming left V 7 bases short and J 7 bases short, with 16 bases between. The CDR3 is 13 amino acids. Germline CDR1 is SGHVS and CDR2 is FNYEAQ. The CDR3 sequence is CASTPSRGGTQYF. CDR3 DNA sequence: TGTGCCAGCACCCCTTCTAGGGGGGGGACCCAGTACTTC.

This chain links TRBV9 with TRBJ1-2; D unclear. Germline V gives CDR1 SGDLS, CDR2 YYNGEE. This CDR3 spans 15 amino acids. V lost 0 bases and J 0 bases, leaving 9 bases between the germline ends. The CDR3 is CASSVAISANYGYTF. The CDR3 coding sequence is TGTGCCAGCAGCGTAGCAATCAGCGCTAACTATGGCTACACCTTC.

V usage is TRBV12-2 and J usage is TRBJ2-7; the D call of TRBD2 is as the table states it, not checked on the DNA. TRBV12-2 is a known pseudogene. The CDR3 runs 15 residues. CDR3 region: CASRLATGEGPEQYF. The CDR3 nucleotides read TGTGCAAGTCGCTTAGCGACGGGGGAGGGCCCCGAGCAGTACTTC.

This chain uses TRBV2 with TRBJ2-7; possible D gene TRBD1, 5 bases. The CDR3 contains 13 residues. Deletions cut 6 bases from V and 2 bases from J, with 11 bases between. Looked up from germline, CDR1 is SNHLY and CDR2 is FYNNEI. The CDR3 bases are TGTGCCAGCAGCCCTCCAGGGACCTACGAGCAGTACTTC. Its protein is CASSPPGTYEQYF.